One and the same sample provided the 2 T cell receptor beta chains below, sequenced in a study of T-cell memory formation after mild COVID-19. TCRdb independently ran MiXCR on the 5' RACE reads; one entry per CDR3 protein. The profile shows about 400,000 distinct CDR3 sequences, roughly 15% of them singletons. The sequencing sample was made of PBMCs or a T cell subset sorted from them (not recorded which). All receptors come from a man between 18 and 29 years old who had mild COVID-19 (a few samples of this study predate the infection). Cell type and time point are not known.

V and J are TRBV4-1 and TRBJ2-7; 10 bases are shared with TRBD1. CDR3 size: 16 residues. Trimming at V came to 3 bases and at J to 2 bases, leaving 7 bases not matched to a gene. CDR1 is MGHRA, CDR2 YSYEKL, per germline. This CDR3 reads CASSQGTGVGTYEQYF. CDR3 DNA sequence: TGCGCCAGCAGCCAGGGGACAGGGGTGGGGACCTACGAGCAGTACTTC.

The chain is built from TRBV3-1 and TRBJ2-2; D tentatively fits TRBD1 or TRBD2 (5 bases each). V was clipped by 3 bases and J by 3 bases, with 17 bases between them. The germline gives CDR1 LGHDT, CDR2 YNNKEL (reference sequence). CDR3 length: 17 amino acids. Here the CDR3 DNA reads TGTGCCAGCAGCCAGAATTTTGGGACCGCCGACACCGGGGAGCTGTTTTTT. Its translation: CASSQNFGTADTGELFF.